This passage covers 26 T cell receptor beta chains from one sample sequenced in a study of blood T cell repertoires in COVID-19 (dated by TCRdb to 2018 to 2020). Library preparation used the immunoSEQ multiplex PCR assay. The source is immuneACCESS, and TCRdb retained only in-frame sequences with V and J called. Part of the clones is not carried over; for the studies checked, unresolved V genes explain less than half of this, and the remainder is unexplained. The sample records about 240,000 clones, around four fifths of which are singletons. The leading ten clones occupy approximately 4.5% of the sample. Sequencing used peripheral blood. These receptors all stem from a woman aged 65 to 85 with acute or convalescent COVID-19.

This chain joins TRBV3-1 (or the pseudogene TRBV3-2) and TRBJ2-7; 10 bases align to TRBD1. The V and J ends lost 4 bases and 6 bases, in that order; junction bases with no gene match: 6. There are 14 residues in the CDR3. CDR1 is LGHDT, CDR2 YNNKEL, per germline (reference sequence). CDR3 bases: TGTGCCAGCAGCCGGAATGGACAGGGGGGCGAGCAGTACTTC. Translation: CASSRNGQGGEQYF.

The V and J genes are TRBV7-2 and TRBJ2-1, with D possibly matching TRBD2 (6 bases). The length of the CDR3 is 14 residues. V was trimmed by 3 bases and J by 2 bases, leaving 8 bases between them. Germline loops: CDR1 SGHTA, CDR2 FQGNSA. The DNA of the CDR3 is TGTGCCAGCAGCTTTAGCGGACCCTACAATGAGCAGTTCTTC. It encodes CASSFSGPYNEQFF.

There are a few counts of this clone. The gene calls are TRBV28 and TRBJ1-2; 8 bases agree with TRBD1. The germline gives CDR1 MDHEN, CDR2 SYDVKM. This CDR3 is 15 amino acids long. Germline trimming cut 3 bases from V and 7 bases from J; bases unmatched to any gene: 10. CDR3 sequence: CASSFSNRGIGGYTF. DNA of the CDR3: TGTGCCAGCAGTTTTTCCAACAGGGGGATCGGTGGCTACACCTTC.

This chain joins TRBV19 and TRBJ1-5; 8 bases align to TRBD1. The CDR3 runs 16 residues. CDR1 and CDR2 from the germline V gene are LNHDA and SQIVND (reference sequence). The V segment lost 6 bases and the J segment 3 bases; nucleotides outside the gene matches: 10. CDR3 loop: CASSLSQGAPNQPQHF. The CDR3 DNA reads TGTGCCAGTAGCTTATCTCAGGGGGCTCCCAATCAGCCCCAGCATTTT.

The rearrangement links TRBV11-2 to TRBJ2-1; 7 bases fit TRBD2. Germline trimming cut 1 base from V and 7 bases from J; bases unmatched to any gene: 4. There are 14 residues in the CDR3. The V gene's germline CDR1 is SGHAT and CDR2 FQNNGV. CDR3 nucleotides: TGTGCCAGCAGCTTAGCGGGGGGTCGAAATGAGCAGTTCTTC. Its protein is CASSLAGGRNEQFF.

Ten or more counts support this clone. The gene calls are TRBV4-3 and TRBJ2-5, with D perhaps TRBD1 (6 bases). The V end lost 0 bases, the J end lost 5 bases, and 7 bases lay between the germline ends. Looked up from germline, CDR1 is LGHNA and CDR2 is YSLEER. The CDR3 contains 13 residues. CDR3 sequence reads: CASSQDRGETQYF. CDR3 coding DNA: TGCGCCAGCAGCCAAGATAGGGGGGAGACCCAGTACTTC.

The CDR3 spells CASSAAGQYYGYTF. In DNA, the CDR3 is TGTGCCAGCTCAGCGGCAGGACAGTACTATGGCTACACCTTC. This chain links TRBV18 with TRBJ1-2; perhaps TRBD1 as D (6 bases). CDR3 length equals 14 residues. Germline V lookup: CDR1 KGHSH, CDR2 LQKENI. Trimming took 5 bases from V and 3 from J, leaving 13 bases between them. Combining the CDR3 with reference TRBV18 and TRBJ1-2 gives the whole variable domain NAGVMQNPRHLVRRRGQEARLRCSPMKGHSHVYWYRQLPEEGLKFMVYLQKENIIDESGMPKERFSAEFPKEGPSILRIQQVVRGDSAAYFCASSAAGQYYGYTFGSGTRLTVV.

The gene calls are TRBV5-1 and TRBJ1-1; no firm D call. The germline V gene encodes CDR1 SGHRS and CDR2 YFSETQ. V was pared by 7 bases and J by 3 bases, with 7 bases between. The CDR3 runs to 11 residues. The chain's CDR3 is CASSRDTEAFF. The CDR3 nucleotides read TGCGCCAGCTCTCGGGACACTGAAGCTTTCTTT.

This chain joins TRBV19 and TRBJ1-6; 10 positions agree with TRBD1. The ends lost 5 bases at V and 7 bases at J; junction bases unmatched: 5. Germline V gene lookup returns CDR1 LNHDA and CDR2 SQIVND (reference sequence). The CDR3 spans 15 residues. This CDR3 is CASSPDRGQNSPLHF. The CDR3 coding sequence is TGTGCCAGTAGTCCTGACAGGGGGCAGAATTCACCCCTCCACTTT.

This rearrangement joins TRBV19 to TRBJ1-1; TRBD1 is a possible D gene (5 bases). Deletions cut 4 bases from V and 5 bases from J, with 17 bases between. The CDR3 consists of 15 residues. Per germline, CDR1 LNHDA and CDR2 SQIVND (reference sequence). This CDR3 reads CASSTHSGMGTEAFF. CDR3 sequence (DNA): TGTGCCAGTAGTACCCACTCAGGGATGGGGACTGAAGCTTTCTTT.

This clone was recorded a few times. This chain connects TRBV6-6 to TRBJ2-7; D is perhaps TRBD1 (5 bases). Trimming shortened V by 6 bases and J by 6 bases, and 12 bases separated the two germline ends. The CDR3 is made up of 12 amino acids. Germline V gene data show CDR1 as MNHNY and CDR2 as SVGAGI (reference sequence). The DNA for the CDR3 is TGTGCCAGCAGCCAGGCCAGGGCCGAGCAGTACTTC. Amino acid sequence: CASSQARAEQYF.

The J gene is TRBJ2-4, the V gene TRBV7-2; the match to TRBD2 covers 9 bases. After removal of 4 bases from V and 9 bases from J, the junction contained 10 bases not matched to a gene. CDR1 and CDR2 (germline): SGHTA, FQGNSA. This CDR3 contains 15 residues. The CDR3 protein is CASSSVGTSLGIQYF. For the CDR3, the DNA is TGTGCCAGCAGCTCCGTGGGGACTAGCTTGGGCATTCAGTACTTC.

The CDR3 DNA sequence: TGTGCCAGTAGTACCCGAACTAGCGGGGGTGCCTACGAGCAGTACTTC. Translation: CASSTRTSGGAYEQYF. V is TRBV19 and J is TRBJ2-7; 11 nucleotides line up with TRBD2. CDR1 and CDR2 from the germline V gene are LNHDA and SQIVND (reference sequence). The CDR3 consists of 16 residues. V trimming: 4 bases; J trimming: 2 bases; junction bases outside the gene matches: 7. Together with reference TRBV19 and TRBJ2-7, the CDR3 gives the full variable domain: DGGITQSPKYLFRKEGQNVTLSCEQNLNHDAMYWYRQDPGQGLRLIYYSQIVNDFQKGDIAEGYSVSREKKESFPLTVTSAQKNPTAFYLCASSTRTSGGAYEQYFGPGTRLTVT.

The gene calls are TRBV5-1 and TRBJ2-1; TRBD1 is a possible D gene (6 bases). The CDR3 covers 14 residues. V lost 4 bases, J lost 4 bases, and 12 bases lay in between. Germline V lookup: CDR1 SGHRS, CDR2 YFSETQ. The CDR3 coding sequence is TGCGCCAGCAGCCGAGGGACACGTTACAATGAGCAGTTCTTC. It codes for CASSRGTRYNEQFF.

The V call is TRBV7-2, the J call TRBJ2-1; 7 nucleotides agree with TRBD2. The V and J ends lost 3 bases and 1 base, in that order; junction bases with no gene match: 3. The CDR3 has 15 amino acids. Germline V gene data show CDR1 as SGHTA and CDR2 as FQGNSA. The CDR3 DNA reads TGTGCCAGCAGCTTTCAAGCGGGATCCTACAATGAGCAGTTCTTC. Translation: CASSFQAGSYNEQFF.

The CDR3 is CASSSTRGSSYEQYF. CDR3 nucleotides: TGTGCCAGCAGCTCAACGCGGGGAAGCTCCTACGAGCAGTACTTC. J is TRBJ2-7 and V is TRBV7-2; weak D call: TRBD2 (6 bases). Deletions cut 4 bases from V and 0 bases from J, with 13 bases between. The CDR3 runs 15 residues. Germline lookup yields CDR1 SGHTA and CDR2 FQGNSA.

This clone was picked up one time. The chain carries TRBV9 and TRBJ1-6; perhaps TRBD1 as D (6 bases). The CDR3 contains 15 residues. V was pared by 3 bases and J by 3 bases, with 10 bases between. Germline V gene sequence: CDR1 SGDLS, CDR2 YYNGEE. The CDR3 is CASSGGQNYNSPLHF. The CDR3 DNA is TGTGCCAGCAGCGGCGGACAGAACTATAATTCACCCCTCCACTTT.

CDR3 DNA sequence: TGTGCCAGCACTGGGAGCGGTGAAAAACTGTTTTTT. This translates into CASTGSGEKLFF. J is TRBJ1-4 and V is TRBV5-4; D not resolved. This CDR3 is built from 12 residues. Germline V gene lookup returns CDR1 SGHNT and CDR2 YYREEE (reference sequence). With 6 bases removed from V and 7 bases from J, the gap between germline ends came to 10 bases.

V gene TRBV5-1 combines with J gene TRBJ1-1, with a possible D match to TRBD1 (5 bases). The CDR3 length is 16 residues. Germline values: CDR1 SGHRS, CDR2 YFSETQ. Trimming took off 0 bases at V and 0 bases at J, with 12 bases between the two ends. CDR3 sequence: CASSLDPGRMNTEAFF. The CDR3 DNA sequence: TGCGCCAGCAGCTTGGACCCAGGGCGCATGAACACTGAAGCTTTCTTT.

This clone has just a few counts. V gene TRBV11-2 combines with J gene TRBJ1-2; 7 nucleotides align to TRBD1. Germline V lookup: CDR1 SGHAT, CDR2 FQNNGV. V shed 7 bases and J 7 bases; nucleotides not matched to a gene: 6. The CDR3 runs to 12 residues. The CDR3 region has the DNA TGTGCCAGCACCAACTCAGGGGGTGGCTACACCTTC. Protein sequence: CASTNSGGGYTF.

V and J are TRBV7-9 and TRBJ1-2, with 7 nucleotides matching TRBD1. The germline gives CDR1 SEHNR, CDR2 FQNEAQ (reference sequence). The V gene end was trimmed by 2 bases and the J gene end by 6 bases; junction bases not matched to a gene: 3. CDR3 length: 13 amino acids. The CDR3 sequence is CASSLKGADGYTF. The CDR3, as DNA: TGTGCCAGCAGCTTAAAGGGGGCGGATGGCTACACCTTC.

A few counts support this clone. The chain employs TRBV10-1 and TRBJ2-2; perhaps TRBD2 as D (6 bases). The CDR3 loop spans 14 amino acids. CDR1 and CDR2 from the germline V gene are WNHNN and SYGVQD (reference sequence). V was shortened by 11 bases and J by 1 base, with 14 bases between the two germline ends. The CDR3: CAPAQEGNTGELFF. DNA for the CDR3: TGCGCCCCCGCCCAGGAGGGGAACACCGGGGAGCTGTTTTTT.

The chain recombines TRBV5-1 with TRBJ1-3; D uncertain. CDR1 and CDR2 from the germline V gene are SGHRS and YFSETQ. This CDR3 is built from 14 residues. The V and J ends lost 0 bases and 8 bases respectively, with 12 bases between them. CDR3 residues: CASSLGSNRDTIYF. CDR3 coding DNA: TGCGCCAGCAGCTTGGGCTCAAACCGGGACACCATATATTTT.

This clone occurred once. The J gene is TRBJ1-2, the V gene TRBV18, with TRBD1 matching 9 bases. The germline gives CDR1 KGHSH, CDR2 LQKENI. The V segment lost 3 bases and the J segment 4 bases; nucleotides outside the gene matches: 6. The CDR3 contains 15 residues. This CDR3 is CASSPRTGEIYGYTF. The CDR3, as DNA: TGTGCCAGCTCACCGCGGACAGGGGAGATCTATGGCTACACCTTC.

The CDR3 loop is CASGRSTTGLGTEAFF. CDR3 in DNA: TGTGCCAGCGGGCGGAGTACAACAGGGTTAGGCACTGAAGCTTTCTTT. The chain employs TRBV28 and TRBJ1-1; possible D gene TRBD1, 6 bases. The CDR3 extends over 16 amino acids. From germline, CDR1 is MDHEN and CDR2 SYDVKM. V shed 8 bases and J shed 4 bases, with 23 bases lying between them. Variable domain in full (rest from reference TRBV28 and TRBJ1-1): DVKVTQSSRYLVKRTGEKVFLECVQDMDHENMFWYRQDPGLGLRLIYFSYDVKMKEKGDIPEGYSVSREKKERFSLILESASTNQTSMYLCASGRSTTGLGTEAFFGQGTRLTVV.

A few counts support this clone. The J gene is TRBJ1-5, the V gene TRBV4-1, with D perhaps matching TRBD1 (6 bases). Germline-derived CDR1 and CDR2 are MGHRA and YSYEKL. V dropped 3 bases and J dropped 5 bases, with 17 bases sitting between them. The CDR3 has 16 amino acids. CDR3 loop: CASSQAQGKYDQPQHF. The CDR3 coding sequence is TGCGCCAGCAGCCAGGCACAGGGCAAATACGATCAGCCCCAGCATTTT.